The 12 T cell receptor beta chains given below trace back to one sample, sequenced in a study of T-cell memory formation after mild COVID-19. TCRdb reprocessed the 5' RACE reads via MiXCR and lists one record per CDR3 protein. The sample lists about 430,000 distinct CDR3 sequences; more than 15% were seen once. Sequences were obtained from PBMCs or a T cell subset sorted from them (not recorded which). Every receptor here comes from a man younger than 35 who had mild COVID-19 (a few samples of this study predate the infection). Cell type and time point are not known.

This chain uses TRBV5-4 with TRBJ2-7; 10 nucleotides match TRBD2. Germline loops: CDR1 SGHNT, CDR2 YYREEE (reference sequence). The CDR3 runs 14 residues. V trimming: 3 bases; J trimming: 6 bases; junction bases outside the gene matches: 6. CDR3 sequence reads: CASSYLAGVREQYF. The CDR3 nucleotides read TGTGCCAGCAGCTACCTAGCGGGGGTGCGCGAGCAGTACTTC.

The chain joins TRBV29-1 to TRBJ1-2; D is perhaps TRBD1 (6 bases). This CDR3 comprises 13 residues. Germline CDR1 is SQVTM and CDR2 is ANQGSEA. Trimming left V 6 bases short and J 4 bases short, with 15 bases between. This CDR3 reads CSVQDSFSYGYTF. Written as DNA, the CDR3 is TGCAGCGTCCAGGACAGTTTCTCCTATGGCTACACCTTC.

This chain links TRBV25-1 with TRBJ1-1, with 7 bases identical to TRBD1. The trim removed 10 bases at V and 0 bases at J, leaving 5 bases unmatched. The germline CDR1 and CDR2 sequences are MGHDK and SYGVNS. This CDR3 is 13 amino acids long. The CDR3 loop reads CAITGALNTEAFF. The CDR3 region has the DNA TGTGCCATAACAGGGGCCTTGAACACTGAAGCTTTCTTT.

This clonotype was picked up a small number of times. In DNA, the CDR3 is TGTGCCAGCAGTCTCCGGGCCGAGCGGCCCCAGCATTTT. Translation gives CASSLRAERPQHF. The chain uses TRBV6-5 and TRBJ1-5; D gene unclear. Trimming took 5 bases from V and 9 from J, leaving 14 bases between them. Looked up from germline, CDR1 is MNHEY and CDR2 is SVGAGI. The CDR3 runs to 13 residues.

The genes are TRBV4-2 and TRBJ2-6; D unclear. CDR1 and CDR2 from the germline V gene are LGHNA and YNFKEQ. Trimming stripped 0 bases from V and 0 bases from J, with 9 bases between. There are 17 residues in the CDR3. DNA for the CDR3: TGTGCCAGCAGCCAAGATCGTGTGGGCTCTGGGGCCAACGTCCTGACTTTC. Encoded protein: CASSQDRVGSGANVLTF.

This clonotype was seen only a few times. The V gene is TRBV30, the J gene TRBJ2-2, with 13 bases matching TRBD2. Germline CDR1 is GTSNPN and CDR2 is SVGIG (reference sequence). CDR3 length: 16 amino acids. V lost 5 bases to trimming and J lost 0 bases; unmatched junction nucleotides: 3. The CDR3 is CAWVGLAGANTGELFF. Here the CDR3 DNA reads TGTGCCTGGGTCGGACTAGCGGGGGCGAACACCGGGGAGCTGTTTTTT.

The rearrangement joins TRBV7-9 to TRBJ1-3; D gene unclear. V lost 3 bases to trimming and J lost 0 bases, with 15 bases between them. There are 17 residues in the CDR3. CDR1 and CDR2 (germline): SEHNR, FQNEAQ (reference sequence). CDR3 loop: CASSFLRTLSSGNTIYF. For the CDR3, the DNA is TGTGCCAGCAGCTTTCTCCGGACCCTTTCCTCTGGAAACACCATATATTTT.

V gene TRBV5-5 combines with J gene TRBJ1-5; D remains ambiguous. The CDR3 extends over 14 amino acids. The ends were cut back, 3 bases at V and 4 bases at J, with 11 bases in the middle. The germline gives CDR1 SGHKS, CDR2 YYEKEE (reference sequence). This chain's CDR3 is CASSWTGENQPQHF. CDR3 in DNA: TGTGCCAGCAGCTGGACGGGCGAGAATCAGCCCCAGCATTTT.

The chain combines TRBV12-3 or TRBV12-4 with TRBJ2-7; TRBD2 matches at 13 bases. V dropped 5 bases and J dropped 5; count of bases not matched to a gene: 6. This CDR3 region has 15 residues. The CDR3 here is CASSPTSGGTNEQYF. In DNA form, the CDR3 reads TGTGCCAGCAGTCCGACTAGCGGGGGGACCAACGAGCAGTACTTC.

This clonotype was counted a few times. The rearrangement uses TRBV2 and TRBJ1-1, with 9 bases aligning to TRBD1. J lost 6 bases, V lost 6 bases, and 8 bases had no gene match. Germline CDR1 is SNHLY and CDR2 is FYNNEI. The CDR3 totals 14 residues. DNA for the CDR3: TGTGCCAGCAGCTCGACAGGGGGGGGACCTGAAGCTTTCTTT. This sequence encodes CASSSTGGGPEAFF.

The chain employs TRBV6-2 or TRBV6-3 and TRBJ2-5; no definite D call. The ends were cut back, 5 bases at V and 4 bases at J, with 14 bases in the middle. CDR3 length: 14 amino acids. The germline CDR1 and CDR2 sequences are MNHEY and SVGEGT. CDR3 region: CASSIRASPETQYF. The CDR3 nucleotides are TGTGCCAGCAGTATAAGGGCGTCCCCAGAGACCCAGTACTTC.

V and J are TRBV5-1 and TRBJ2-5; unclear D gene. Germline V lookup: CDR1 SGHRS, CDR2 YFSETQ. The V gene lost 2 bases and the J gene lost 2 bases, with 10 bases spanning the gap. The CDR3 is 14 amino acids. CDR3 nucleotides: TGCGCCAGCAGCTTTCTCTTCCTGCAAGAGACCCAGTACTTC. Amino acids: CASSFLFLQETQYF.